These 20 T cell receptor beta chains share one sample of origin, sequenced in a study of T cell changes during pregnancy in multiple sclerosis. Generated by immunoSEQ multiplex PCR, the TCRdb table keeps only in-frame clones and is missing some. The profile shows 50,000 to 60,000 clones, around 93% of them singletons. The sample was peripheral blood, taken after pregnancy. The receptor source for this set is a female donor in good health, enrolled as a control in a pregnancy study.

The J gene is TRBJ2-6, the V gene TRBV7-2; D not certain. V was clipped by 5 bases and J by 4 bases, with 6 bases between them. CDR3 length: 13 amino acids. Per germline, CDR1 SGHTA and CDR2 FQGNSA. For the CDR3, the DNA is TGTGCCAGCAGCCCCTCGGGGGCCAACGTCCTGACTTTC. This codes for CASSPSGANVLTF. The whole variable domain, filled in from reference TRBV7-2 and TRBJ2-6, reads GAGVSQSPSNKVTEKGKDVELRCDPISGHTALYWYRQSLGQGLEFLIYFQGNSAPDKSGLPSDRFSAERTGGSVSTLTIQRTQQEDSAVYLCASSPSGANVLTFGAGSRLTVL.

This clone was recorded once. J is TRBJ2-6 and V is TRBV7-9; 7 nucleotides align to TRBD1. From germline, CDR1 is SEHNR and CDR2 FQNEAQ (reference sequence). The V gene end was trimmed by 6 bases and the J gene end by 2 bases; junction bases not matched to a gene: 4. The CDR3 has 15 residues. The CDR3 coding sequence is TGTGCCAGCAGGCCACAGGGGACTGGGGCCAACGTCCTGACTTTC. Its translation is CASRPQGTGANVLTF.

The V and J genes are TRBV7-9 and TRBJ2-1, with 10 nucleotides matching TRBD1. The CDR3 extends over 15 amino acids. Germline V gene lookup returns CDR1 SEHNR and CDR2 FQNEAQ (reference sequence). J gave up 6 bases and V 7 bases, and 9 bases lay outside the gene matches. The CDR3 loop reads CASNRPGQGSNEQFF. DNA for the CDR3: TGTGCCAGCAACCGCCCGGGACAGGGGAGCAATGAGCAGTTCTTC.

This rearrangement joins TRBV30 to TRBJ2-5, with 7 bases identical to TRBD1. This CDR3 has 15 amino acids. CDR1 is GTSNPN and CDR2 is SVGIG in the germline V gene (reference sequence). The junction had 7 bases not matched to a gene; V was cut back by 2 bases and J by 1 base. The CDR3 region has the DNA TGTGCCTGGAGTATTCAAGGGACAGCCCAAGAGACCCAGTACTTC. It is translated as CAWSIQGTAQETQYF.

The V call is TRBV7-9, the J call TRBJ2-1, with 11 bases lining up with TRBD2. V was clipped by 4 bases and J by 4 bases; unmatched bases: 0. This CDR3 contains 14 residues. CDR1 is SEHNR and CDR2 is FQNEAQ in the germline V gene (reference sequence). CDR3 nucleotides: TGTGCCAGCAGCTCTAGCGGGGGGTACAATGAGCAGTTCTTC. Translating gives CASSSSGGYNEQFF.

The CDR3 protein is CASSLGWDLRRAGDTEAFF. Here the CDR3 DNA reads TGTGCCAGCAGCTTAGGGTGGGACTTAAGACGGGCTGGGGACACTGAAGCTTTCTTT. The chain combines TRBV7-2 with TRBJ1-1; D is possibly TRBD1 (5 bases). Germline CDR1 reads SGHTA; CDR2 reads FQGNSA. This CDR3 is 19 amino acids long. Trimming pared 1 base from V and 3 bases from J, leaving 24 bases between. Based on the CDR3 plus reference TRBV7-2 and TRBJ1-1, the full variable domain is GAGVSQSPSNKVTEKGKDVELRCDPISGHTALYWYRQSLGQGLEFLIYFQGNSAPDKSGLPSDRFSAERTGGSVSTLTIQRTQQEDSAVYLCASSLGWDLRRAGDTEAFFGQGTRLTVV.

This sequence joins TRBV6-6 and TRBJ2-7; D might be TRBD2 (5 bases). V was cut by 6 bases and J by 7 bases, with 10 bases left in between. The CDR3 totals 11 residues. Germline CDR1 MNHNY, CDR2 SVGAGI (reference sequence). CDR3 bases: TGTGCCAGCAGAGGAGAGGGTGAGCAGTACTTC. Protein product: CASRGEGEQYF.

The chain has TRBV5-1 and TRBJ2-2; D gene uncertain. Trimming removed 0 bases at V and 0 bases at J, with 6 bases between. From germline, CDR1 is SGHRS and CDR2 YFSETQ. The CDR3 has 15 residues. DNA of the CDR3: TGCGCCAGCAGCTTGGACTCGGCGAACACCGGGGAGCTGTTTTTT. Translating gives CASSLDSANTGELFF. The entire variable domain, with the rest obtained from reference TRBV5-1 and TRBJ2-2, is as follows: KAGVTQTPRYLIKTRGQQVTLSCSPISGHRSVSWYQQTPGQGLQFLFEYFSETQRNKGNFPGRFSGRQFSNSRSEMNVSTLELGDSALYLCASSLDSANTGELFFGEGSRLTVL.

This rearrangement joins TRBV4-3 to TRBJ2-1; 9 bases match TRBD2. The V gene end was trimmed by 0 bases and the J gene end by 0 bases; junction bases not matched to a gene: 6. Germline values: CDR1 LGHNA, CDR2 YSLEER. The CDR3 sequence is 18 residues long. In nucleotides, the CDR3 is TGCGCCAGCAGCCAAGATATAACTAGCGGGTACTCCTACAATGAGCAGTTCTTC. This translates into CASSQDITSGYSYNEQFF.

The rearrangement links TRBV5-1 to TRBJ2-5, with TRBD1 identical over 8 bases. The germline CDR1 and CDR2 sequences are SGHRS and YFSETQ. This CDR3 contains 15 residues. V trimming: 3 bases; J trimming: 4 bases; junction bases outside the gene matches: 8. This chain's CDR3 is CASSSTGTGLETQYF. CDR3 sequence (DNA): TGCGCCAGCAGCTCGACCGGGACAGGACTAGAGACCCAGTACTTC. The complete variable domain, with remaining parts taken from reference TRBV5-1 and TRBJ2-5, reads KAGVTQTPRYLIKTRGQQVTLSCSPISGHRSVSWYQQTPGQGLQFLFEYFSETQRNKGNFPGRFSGRQFSNSRSEMNVSTLELGDSALYLCASSSTGTGLETQYFGPGTRLLVL.

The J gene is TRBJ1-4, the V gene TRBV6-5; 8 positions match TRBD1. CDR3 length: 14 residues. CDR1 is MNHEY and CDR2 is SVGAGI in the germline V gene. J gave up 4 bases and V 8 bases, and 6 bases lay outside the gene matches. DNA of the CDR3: TGTGCCAGCGGGCGGACAGGGTTTAATGAAAAACTGTTTTTT. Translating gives CASGRTGFNEKLFF.

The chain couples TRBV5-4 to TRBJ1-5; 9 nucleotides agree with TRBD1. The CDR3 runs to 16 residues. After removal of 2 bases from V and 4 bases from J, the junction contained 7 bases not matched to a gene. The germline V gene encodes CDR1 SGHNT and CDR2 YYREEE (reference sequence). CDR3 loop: CASSFHPGQGNQPQHF. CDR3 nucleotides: TGTGCCAGCAGCTTCCACCCCGGACAGGGGAATCAGCCCCAGCATTTT.

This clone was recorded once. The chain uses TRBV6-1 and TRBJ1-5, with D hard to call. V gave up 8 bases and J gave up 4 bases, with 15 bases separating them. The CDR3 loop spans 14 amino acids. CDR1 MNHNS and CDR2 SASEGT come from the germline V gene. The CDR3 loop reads CASAEGWKNQPQHF. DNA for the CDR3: TGTGCCAGCGCTGAGGGATGGAAAAATCAGCCCCAGCATTTT.

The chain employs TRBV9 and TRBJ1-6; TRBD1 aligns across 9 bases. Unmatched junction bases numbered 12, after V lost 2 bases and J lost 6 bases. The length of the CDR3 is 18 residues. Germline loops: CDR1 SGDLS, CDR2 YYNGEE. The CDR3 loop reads CASSVGTGTIQGNSPLHF. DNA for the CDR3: TGTGCCAGCAGCGTCGGGACAGGGACTATCCAGGGTAATTCACCCCTCCACTTT.

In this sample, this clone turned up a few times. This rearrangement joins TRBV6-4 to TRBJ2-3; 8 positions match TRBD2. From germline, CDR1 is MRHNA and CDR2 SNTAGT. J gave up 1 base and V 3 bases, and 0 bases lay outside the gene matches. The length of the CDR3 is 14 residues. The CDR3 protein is CASSERGGTDTQYF. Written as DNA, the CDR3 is TGTGCCAGCAGTGAGCGGGGGGGCACAGATACGCAGTATTTT.

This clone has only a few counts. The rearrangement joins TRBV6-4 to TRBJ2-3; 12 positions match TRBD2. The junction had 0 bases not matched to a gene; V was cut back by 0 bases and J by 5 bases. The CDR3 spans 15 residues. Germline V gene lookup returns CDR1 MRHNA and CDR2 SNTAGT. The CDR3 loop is CASSDSTSGGDTQYF. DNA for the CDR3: TGTGCCAGCAGTGACTCGACTAGCGGGGGAGATACGCAGTATTTT.

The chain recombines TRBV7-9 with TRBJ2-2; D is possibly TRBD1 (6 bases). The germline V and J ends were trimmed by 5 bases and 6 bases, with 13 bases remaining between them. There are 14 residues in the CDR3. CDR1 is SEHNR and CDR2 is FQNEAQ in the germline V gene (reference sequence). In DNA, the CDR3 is TGTGCCAGCAGCCCTGGACAGATCCCCGGGGAGCTGTTTTTT. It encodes CASSPGQIPGELFF.

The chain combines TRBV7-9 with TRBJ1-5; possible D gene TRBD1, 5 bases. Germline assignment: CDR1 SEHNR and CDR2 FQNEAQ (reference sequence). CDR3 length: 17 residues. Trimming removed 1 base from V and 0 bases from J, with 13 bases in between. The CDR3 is CASSLEAQGYSNQPQHF. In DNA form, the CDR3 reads TGTGCCAGCAGCTTAGAGGCCCAGGGATATAGCAATCAGCCCCAGCATTTT.

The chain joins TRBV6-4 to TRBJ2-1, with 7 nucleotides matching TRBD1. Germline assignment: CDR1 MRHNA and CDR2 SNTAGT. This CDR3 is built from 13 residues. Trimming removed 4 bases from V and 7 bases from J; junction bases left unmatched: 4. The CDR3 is CASSGEQGNEQFF. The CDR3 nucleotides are TGTGCCAGCAGTGGTGAACAGGGGAATGAGCAGTTCTTC.

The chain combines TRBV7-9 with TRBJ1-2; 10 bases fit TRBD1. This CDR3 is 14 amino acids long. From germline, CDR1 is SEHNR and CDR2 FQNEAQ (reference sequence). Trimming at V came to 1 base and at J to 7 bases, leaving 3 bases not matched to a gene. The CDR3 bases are TGTGCCAGCAGCTTAGGACAGGGGGCTTTTGGCTACACCTTC. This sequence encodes CASSLGQGAFGYTF.